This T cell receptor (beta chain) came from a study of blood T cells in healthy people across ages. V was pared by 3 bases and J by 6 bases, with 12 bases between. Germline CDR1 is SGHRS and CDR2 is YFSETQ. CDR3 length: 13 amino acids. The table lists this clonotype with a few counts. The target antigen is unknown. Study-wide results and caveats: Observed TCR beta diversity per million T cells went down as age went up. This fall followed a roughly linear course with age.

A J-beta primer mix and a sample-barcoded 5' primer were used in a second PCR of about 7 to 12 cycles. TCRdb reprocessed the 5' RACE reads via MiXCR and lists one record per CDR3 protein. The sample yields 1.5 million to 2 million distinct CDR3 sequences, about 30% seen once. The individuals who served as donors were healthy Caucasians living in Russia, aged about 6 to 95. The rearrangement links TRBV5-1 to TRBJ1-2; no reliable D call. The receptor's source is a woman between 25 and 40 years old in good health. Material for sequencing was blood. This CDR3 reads CASSSSGIHGYTF. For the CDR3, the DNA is TGCGCCAGCAGCTCCTCCGGAATCCATGGCTACACCTTC.